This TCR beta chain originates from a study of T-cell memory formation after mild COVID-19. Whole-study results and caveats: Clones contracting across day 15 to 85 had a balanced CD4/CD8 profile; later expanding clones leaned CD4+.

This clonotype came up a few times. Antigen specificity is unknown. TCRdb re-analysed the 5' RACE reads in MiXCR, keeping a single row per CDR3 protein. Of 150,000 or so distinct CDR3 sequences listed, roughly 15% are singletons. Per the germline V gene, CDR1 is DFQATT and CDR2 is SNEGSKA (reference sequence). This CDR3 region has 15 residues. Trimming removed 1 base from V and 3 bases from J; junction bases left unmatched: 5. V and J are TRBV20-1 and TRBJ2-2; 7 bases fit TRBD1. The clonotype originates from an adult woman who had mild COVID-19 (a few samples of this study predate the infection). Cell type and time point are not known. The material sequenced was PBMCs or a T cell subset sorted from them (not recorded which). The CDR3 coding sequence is TGCAGTGCTAGAGGGACAGGAACTTACACCGGGGAGCTGTTTTTT. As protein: CSARGTGTYTGELFF.